This T cell receptor (beta chain) was profiled in a study of shared clonotypes between healthy human individuals. Positive CCR7 selection of CD45RO-negative cells yielded the naive CD8 cells, and terminally differentiated effector memory CD45RA+ cells were excluded. Assay used: immunoSEQ multiplex PCR; TCRdb lists only in-frame clones, some missing. The sample shows about 2 million clones, about 95% of them seen only once. Per the germline V gene, CDR1 is LNHDA and CDR2 is SQIVND (reference sequence). Trimming took 3 bases from V and 10 from J; bases not matched to a gene: 11. The CDR3 contains 16 residues. In regard to this clone: The antigen is undetermined.

Study observations and caveats: What naive subsets generally showed was a larger estimated richness than memory subsets showed. The expectation was that sequencing depth would affect clonotype sharing among donors. Represented genetic and exposure-history diversity was restricted by having few donors. In several donors, around 5% of naive CD4 clonotypes appeared in common.

Input material: naive CD8+ T cells sorted from blood. This clonotype was sampled from a young man in good health. The chain employs TRBV19 and TRBJ2-1, with 11 bases lining up with TRBD2. The CDR3 loop reads CASSIGIAGGPEEQFF. The CDR3 nucleotides are TGTGCCAGTAGTATTGGGATAGCGGGGGGGCCTGAGGAGCAGTTCTTC.